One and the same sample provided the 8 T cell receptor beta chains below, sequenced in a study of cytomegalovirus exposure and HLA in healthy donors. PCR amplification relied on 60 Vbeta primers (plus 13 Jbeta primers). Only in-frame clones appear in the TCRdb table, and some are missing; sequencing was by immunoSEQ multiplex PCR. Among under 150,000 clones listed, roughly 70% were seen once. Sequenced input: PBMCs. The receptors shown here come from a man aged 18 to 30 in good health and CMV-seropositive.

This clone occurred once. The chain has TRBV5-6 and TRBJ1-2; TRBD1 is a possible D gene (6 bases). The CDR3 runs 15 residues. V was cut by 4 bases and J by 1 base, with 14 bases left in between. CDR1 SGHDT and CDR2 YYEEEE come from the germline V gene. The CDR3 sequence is CASSPWTAFNYGYTF. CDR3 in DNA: TGTGCCAGCAGCCCATGGACAGCTTTTAACTATGGCTACACCTTC.

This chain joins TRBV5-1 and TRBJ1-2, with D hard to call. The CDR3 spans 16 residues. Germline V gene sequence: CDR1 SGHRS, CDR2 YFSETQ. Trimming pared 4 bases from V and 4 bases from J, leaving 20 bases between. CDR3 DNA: TGCGCCAGCAGCGCCGAAAGCGTTGGTATCCGCTATGGCTACACCTTC. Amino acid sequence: CASSAESVGIRYGYTF.

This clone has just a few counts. CDR3 protein: CASSLSSASSTFF. The CDR3 coding sequence is TGTGCCAGCAGCTTATCCTCCGCGTCTTCCACTTTCTTT. The chain recombines TRBV7-9 with TRBJ1-1, with D unclear. Germline V gives CDR1 SEHNR, CDR2 FQNEAQ (reference sequence). CDR3 length: 13 residues. V lost 2 bases and J 12 bases, leaving 16 bases between the germline ends.

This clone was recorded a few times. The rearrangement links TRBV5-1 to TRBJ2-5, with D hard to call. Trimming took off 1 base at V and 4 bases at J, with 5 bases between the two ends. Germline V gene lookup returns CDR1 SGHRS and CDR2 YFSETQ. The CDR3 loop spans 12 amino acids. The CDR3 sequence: CASSLPRETQYF. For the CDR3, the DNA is TGCGCCAGCAGCTTGCCCAGAGAGACCCAGTACTTC.

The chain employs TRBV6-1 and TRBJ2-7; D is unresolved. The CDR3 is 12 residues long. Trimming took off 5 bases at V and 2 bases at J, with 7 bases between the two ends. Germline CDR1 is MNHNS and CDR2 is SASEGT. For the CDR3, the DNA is TGTGCCAGCAGTAGTAGCACCTACGAGCAGTACGTC. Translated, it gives CASSSSTYEQYV.

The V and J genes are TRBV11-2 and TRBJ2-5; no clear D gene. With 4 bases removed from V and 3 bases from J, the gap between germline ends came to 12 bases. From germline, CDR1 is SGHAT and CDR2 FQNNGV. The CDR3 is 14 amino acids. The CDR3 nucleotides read TGTGCCAGCAGCTCTATGATTTTAAAAGAGACCCAGTACTTC. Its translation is CASSSMILKETQYF.

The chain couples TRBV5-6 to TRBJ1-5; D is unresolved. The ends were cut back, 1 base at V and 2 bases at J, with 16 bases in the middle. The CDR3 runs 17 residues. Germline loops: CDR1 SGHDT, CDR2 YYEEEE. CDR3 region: CASSLRGVSLGNQPQHF. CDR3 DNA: TGTGCCAGCAGCTTGCGGGGTGTGTCCCTTGGCAATCAGCCCCAGCATTTT.

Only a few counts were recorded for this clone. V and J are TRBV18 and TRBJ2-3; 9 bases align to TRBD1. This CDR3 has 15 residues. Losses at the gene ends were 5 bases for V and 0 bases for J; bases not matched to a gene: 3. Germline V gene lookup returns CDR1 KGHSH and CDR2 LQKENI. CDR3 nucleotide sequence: TGTGCCAGCTCATCGGGACAGGGTAGCACAGATACGCAGTATTTT. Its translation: CASSSGQGSTDTQYF.